Below, one T cell receptor (beta chain) is given with its context. This specimen comes from a study of T cell responses to AZD1222 COVID-19 vaccine. The method was immunoSEQ multiplex PCR; TCRdb's version includes in-frame clones alone and lacks a portion of them. The sample shows over 100,000 clones, 84% of them seen only once. Trimming cost V 2 bases and J 0 bases; bases outside gene matches: 6. There are 17 residues in the CDR3. The germline CDR1 and CDR2 sequences are SGHTA and FQGNSA. V gene TRBV7-2 combines with J gene TRBJ2-7; 11 nucleotides agree with TRBD2. The source of this sequence is an adult in good health. The input for sequencing was peripheral blood, taken on day 0 of AZD1222 vaccination. Here the CDR3 reads CASSLTAGTSGSYEQYF. The CDR3 bases are TGTGCCAGCAGCTTAACCGCCGGGACTAGCGGCTCCTACGAGCAGTACTTC. Full variable domain (missing parts from reference TRBV7-2 and TRBJ2-7): GAGVSQSPSNKVTEKGKDVELRCDPISGHTALYWYRQSLGQGLEFLIYFQGNSAPDKSGLPSDRFSAERTGGSVSTLTIQRTQQEDSAVYLCASSLTAGTSGSYEQYFGPGTRLTVT.